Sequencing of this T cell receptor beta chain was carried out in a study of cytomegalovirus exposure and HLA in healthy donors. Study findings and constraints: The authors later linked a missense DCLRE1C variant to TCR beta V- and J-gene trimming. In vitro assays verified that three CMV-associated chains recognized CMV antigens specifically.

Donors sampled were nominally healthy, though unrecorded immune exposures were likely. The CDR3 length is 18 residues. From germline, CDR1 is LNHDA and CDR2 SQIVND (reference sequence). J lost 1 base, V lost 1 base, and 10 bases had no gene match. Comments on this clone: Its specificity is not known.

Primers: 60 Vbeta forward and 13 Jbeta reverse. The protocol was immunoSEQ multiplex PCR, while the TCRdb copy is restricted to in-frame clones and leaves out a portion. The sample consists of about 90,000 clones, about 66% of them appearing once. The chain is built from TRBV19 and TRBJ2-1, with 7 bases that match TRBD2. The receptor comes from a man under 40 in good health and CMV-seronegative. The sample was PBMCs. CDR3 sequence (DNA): TGTGCCAGTAGTATAGGGCGCCGGGACTATACATCCTACAATGAGCAGTTCTTC. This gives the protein CASSIGRRDYTSYNEQFF. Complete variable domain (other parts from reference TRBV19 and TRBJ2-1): DGGITQSPKYLFRKEGQNVTLSCEQNLNHDAMYWYRQDPGQGLRLIYYSQIVNDFQKGDIAEGYSVSREKKESFPLTVTSAQKNPTAFYLCASSIGRRDYTSYNEQFFGPGTRLTVL.